This T cell receptor (beta chain) was found in a study of cytomegalovirus exposure and HLA in healthy donors. Study summary: Previous work identified roughly 120 million unique TCR beta sequences from approximately 190 million T cells.

Trimming took off 5 bases at V and 4 bases at J, with 11 bases between the two ends. Per germline, CDR1 MGHDK and CDR2 SYGVNS. The CDR3 has 14 amino acids. Study-level findings and limits: Most TCR beta V segments were productive about 90% or about 30% of the time in an earlier analysis. Follow-up analysis later connected one missense variant in DCLRE1C with trimming of TCR beta V- and J-genes.

Amplification used 60 Vbeta primers and 13 Jbeta primers. Here immunoSEQ multiplex PCR was the method, and the copy in TCRdb shows in-frame clones only, minus some. Of 130,000 or so clones listed, roughly 74% are singletons. Concerning this clone itself: Antigen specificity is unknown.

The chain uses TRBV25-1 and TRBJ2-2; no clear D. The TCR originated in a man aged 35 to 55 in good health and CMV-seropositive. Specimen: PBMCs. CDR3 sequence reads: CASSTTASTGELFF. CDR3 in DNA: TGTGCCAGCAGTACCACCGCGTCCACCGGGGAGCTGTTTTTT. The full variable domain, completed using reference TRBV25-1 and TRBJ2-2, is EADIYQTPRYLVIGTGKKITLECSQTMGHDKMYWYQQDPGMELHLIHYSYGVNSTEKGDLSSESTVSRIRTEHFPLTLESARPSHTSQYLCASSTTASTGELFFGEGSRLTVL.